This T cell receptor (beta chain) was captured in a study of blood T cell repertoires in COVID-19. Looking at the study overall: Italy, Spain and the United States were the sources of the convalescent and acute COVID-19 samples.

This CDR3 is built from 11 residues. Trimming left V 5 bases short and J 7 bases short, with 6 bases between. Germline V gives CDR1 SGHAT, CDR2 FQNNGV. As processed by the authors: Amplified reference gene primers provided the basis for estimating nucleated cell counts. TCRdb's copy holds only in-frame clones and misses some; the assay was immunoSEQ multiplex PCR. The DNA gave D and trimming, while V, J and clone size come from that table. The profile shows approximately 90,000 clones, around 87% of them singletons. Material for sequencing was peripheral blood. The sequence derives from a human donor with acute or convalescent COVID-19. The donor label of this sample is uncertain. The V gene is TRBV11-2, the J gene TRBJ2-1; D unclear. The CDR3 bases are TGTGCCAGCAGCCGGGTGAATGAGCAGTTCTTC. It is translated as CASSRVNEQFF.